This T cell receptor (beta chain) derives from a study of shared clonotypes between healthy human individuals. The V and J ends lost 5 bases and 4 bases respectively, with 11 bases between them. Germline loops: CDR1 SGHVS, CDR2 FQNEAQ. The CDR3 runs 13 residues. This clone was observed once. No antigen is known for it. Other DNA sequences in the sample encode the same CDR3. The study, taken as a whole, reports: Of the naive CD4 clonotypes, around 4.8% were shared across several donors. Clonotype sharing among donors, it was expected, would be affected by sequencing depth.

Donors comprised healthy HIV-negative adults lacking recent acute infections or vaccinations. Original methodology: Junction-only immunoSEQ data arrived without quality scores, meaning filtering differed. Measured with immunoSEQ multiplex PCR; TCRdb has only the in-frame clones, and not every one. From that table come the V and J calls and clone size; the DNA was used to work out D and trimming. The repertoire holds some 2,500,000 clones, with less than 95% as singletons. The sample was naive CD4+ T cells from PBMCs. Subset specified: CD45RA+ positively selected. The clonotype originates from a young man in good health. Some clones in this sample may be carry-over from other donors' samples. The genes are TRBV7-8 and TRBJ2-5; D remains ambiguous. The CDR3 DNA reads TGTGCCAGCAGCCCTCGGCTGGGAGAGACCCAGTACTTC. Translated, it gives CASSPRLGETQYF.